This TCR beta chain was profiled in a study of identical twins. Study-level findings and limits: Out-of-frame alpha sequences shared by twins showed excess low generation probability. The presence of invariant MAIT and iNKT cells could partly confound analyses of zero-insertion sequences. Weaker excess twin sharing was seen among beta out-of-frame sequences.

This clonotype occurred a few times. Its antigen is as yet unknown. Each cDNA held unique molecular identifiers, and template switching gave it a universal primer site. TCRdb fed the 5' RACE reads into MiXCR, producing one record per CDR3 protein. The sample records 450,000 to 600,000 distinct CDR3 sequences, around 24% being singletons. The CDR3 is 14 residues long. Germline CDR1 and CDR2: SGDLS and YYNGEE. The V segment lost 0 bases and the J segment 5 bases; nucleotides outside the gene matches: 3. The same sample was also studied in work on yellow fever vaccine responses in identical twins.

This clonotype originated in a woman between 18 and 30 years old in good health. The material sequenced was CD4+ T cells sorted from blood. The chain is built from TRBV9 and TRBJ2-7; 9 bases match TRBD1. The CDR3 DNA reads TGTGCCAGCAGCGTAGGGACAGGGGTCGACGAGCAGTACTTC. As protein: CASSVGTGVDEQYF. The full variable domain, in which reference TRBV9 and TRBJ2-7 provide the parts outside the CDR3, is DSGVTQTPKHLITATGQRVTLRCSPRSGDLSVYWYQQSLDQGLQFLIQYYNGEERAKGNILERFSAQQFPDLHSELNLSSLELGDSALYFCASSVGTGVDEQYFGPGTRLTVT.